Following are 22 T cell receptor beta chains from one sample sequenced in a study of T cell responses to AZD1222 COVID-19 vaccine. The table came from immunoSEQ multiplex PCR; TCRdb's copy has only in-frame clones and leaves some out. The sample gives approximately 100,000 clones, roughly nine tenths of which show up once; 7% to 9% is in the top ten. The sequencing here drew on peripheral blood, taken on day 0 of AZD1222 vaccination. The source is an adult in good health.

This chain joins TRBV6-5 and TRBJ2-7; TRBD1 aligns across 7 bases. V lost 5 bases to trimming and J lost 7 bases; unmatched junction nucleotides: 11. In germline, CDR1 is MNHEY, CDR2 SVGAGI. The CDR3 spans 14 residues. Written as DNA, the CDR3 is TGTGCCAGCAGTAAGTCTCGGGACAGCTTAGAGCAGTACTTC. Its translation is CASSKSRDSLEQYF.

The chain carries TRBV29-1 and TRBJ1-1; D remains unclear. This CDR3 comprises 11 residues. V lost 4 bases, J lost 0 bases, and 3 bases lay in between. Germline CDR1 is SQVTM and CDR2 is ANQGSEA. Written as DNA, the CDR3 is TGCAGCGTTGGGATGAACACTGAAGCTTTCTTT. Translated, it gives CSVGMNTEAFF.

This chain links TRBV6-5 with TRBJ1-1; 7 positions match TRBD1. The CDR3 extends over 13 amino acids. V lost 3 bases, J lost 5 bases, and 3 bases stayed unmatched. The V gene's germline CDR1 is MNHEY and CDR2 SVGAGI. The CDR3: CASSYNRGTEAFF. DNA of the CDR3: TGTGCCAGCAGTTATAACAGGGGAACTGAAGCTTTCTTT.

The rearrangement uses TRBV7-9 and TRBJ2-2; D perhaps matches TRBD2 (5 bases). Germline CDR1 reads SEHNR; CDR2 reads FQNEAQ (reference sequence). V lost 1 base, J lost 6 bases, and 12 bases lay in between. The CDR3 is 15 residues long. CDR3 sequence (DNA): TGTGCCAGCAGCTTAGTCCCGAGCGGCGCCGGGGAGCTGTTTTTT. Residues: CASSLVPSGAGELFF.

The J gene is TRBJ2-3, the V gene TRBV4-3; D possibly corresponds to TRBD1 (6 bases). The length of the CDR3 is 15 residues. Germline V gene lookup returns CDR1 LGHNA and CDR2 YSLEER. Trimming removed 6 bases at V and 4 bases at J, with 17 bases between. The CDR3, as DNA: TGCGCCAGCAGTCCCCAGGGGACGGGCCCAGATACGCAGTATTTT. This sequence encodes CASSPQGTGPDTQYF.

This CDR3 is CASSLSSMTLNYGYTF. The DNA for the CDR3 is TGTGCCAGCAGTTTAAGCTCAATGACACTTAACTATGGCTACACCTTC. The V gene is TRBV2, the J gene TRBJ1-2; D is ambiguous. V dropped 5 bases and J dropped 1 base, with 17 bases sitting between them. Germline V gene sequence: CDR1 SNHLY, CDR2 FYNNEI. This CDR3 spans 16 amino acids.

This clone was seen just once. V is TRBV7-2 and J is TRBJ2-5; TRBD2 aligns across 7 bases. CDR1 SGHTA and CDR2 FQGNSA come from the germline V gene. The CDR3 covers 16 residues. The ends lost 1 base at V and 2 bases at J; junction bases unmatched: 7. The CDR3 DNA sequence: TGTGCCAGCAGCTTAGGAGCGGGAAGACTTCAAGAGACCCAGTACTTC. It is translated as CASSLGAGRLQETQYF.

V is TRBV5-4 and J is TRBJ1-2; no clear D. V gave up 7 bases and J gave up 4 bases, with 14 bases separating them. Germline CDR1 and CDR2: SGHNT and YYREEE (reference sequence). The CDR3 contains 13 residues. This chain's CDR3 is CASRVGGGYGYTF. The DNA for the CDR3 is TGTGCCAGCCGGGTGGGAGGAGGCTATGGCTACACCTTC.

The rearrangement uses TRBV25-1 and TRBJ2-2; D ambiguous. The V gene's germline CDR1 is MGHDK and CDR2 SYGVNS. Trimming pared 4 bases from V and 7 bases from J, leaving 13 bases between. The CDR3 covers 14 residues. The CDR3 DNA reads TGTGCCAGCAGTGCCGGAGTGGGTGGCGGGGAGCTGTTTTTT. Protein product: CASSAGVGGGELFF. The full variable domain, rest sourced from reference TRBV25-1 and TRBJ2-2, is EADIYQTPRYLVIGTGKKITLECSQTMGHDKMYWYQQDPGMELHLIHYSYGVNSTEKGDLSSESTVSRIRTEHFPLTLESARPSHTSQYLCASSAGVGGGELFFGEGSRLTVL.

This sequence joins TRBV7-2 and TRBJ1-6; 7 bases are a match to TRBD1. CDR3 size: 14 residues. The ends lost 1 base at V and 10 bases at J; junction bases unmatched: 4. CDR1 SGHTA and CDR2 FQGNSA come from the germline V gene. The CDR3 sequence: CASSLGQGPSPLHF. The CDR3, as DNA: TGTGCCAGCAGCTTAGGACAGGGACCCTCACCCCTCCACTTT.

For the CDR3, the DNA is TGTGCCAGTAGTGACGTAGATAGCAATCAGCCCCAGCATTTT. This sequence encodes CASSDVDSNQPQHF. The chain has TRBV19 and TRBJ1-5; D unclear. Germline lookup yields CDR1 LNHDA and CDR2 SQIVND (reference sequence). The germline V and J ends were trimmed by 5 bases and 0 bases, with 8 bases remaining between them. The CDR3 runs to 14 residues.

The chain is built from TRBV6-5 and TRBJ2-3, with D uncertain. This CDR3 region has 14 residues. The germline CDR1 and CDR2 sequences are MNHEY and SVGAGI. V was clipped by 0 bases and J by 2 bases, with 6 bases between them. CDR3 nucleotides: TGTGCCAGCAGTTACTCGGGCTACACAGATACGCAGTATTTT. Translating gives CASSYSGYTDTQYF.

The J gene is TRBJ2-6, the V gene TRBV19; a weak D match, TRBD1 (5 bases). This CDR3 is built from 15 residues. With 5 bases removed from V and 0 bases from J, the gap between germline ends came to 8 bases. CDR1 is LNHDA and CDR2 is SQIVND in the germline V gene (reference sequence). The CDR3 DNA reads TGTGCCAGTAGTCCAGGGCTCTCTGGGGCCAACGTCCTGACTTTC. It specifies CASSPGLSGANVLTF.

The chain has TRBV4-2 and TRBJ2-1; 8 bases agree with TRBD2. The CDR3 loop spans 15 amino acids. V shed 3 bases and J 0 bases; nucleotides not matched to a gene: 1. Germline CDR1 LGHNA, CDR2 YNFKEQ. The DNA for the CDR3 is TGTGCCAGCAGCCAGAGCGGGAGCTCCTACAATGAGCAGTTCTTC. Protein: CASSQSGSSYNEQFF.

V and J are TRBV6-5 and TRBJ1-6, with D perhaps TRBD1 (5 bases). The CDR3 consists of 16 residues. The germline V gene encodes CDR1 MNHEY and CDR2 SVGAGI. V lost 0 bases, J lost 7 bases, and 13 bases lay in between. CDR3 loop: CASSYSAGPGNSPLHF. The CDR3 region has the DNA TGTGCCAGCAGTTACTCGGCGGGGCCGGGGAATTCACCCCTCCACTTT.

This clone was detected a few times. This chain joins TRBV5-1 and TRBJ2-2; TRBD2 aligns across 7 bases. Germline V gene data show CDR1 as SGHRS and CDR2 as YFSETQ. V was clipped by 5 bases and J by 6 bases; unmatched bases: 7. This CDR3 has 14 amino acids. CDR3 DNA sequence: TGCGCCAGCAGTAGGACTAGTGGTCCCGGGGAGCTGTTTTTT. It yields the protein CASSRTSGPGELFF.

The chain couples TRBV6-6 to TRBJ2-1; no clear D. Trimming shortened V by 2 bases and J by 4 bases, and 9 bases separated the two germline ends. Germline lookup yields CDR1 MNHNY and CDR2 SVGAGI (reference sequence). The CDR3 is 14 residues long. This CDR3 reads CASSYGQLYNEQFF. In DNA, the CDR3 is TGTGCCAGCAGTTACGGGCAGTTATACAATGAGCAGTTCTTC.

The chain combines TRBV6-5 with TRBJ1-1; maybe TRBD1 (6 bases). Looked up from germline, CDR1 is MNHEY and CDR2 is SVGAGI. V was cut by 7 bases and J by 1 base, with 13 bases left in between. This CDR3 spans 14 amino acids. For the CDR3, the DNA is TGTGCCAGCATCCCGGGGGCGTCGAACACTGAAGCTTTCTTT. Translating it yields CASIPGASNTEAFF.

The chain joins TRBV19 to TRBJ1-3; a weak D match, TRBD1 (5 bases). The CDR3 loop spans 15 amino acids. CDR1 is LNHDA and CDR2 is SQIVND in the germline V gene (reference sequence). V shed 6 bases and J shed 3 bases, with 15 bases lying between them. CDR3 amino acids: CASRTGTSGGNTIYF. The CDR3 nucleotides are TGTGCCAGTAGAACCGGGACGTCGGGTGGAAACACCATATATTTT.

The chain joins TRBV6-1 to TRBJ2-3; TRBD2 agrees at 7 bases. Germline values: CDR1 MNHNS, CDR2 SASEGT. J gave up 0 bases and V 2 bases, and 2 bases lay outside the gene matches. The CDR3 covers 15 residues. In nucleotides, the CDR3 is TGTGCCAGCAGTGAACTAGCGGCTAGCACAGATACGCAGTATTTT. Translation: CASSELAASTDTQYF.

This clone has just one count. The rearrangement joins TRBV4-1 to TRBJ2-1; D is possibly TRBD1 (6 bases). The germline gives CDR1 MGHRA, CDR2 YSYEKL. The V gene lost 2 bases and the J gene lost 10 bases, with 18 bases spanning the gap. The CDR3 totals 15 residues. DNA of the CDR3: TGCGCCAGCAGCCAACCGACAGGCGGGTTGAAAGAGCAGTTCTTC. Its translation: CASSQPTGGLKEQFF.

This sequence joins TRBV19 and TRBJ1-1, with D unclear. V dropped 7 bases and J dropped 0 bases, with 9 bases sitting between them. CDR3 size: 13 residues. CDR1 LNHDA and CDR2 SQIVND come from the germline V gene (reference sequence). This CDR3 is CASTDQMNTEAFF. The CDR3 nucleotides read TGTGCCAGTACAGATCAGATGAACACTGAAGCTTTCTTT.